The 7 T cell receptor beta chains reported below all come from one sample, sequenced in a study of cytomegalovirus exposure and HLA in healthy donors (dated by TCRdb to about 2017). Library preparation was by the immunoSEQ multiplex PCR assay. A mixture of 60 forward primers for TCR Vbeta segments and 13 reverse primers for TCR Jbeta segments was used in the multiplex PCR. Entries here come from immuneACCESS through TCRdb and include only in-frame sequences with V and J called. Some clones fail to appear in such tables; in the studies checked, an unresolved V gene covers under half of the shortfall, and the cause of the remainder is unknown. In this sample the table shows some 130,000 clones, around four fifths of which occur a single time. The top ten clones comprise approximately 1.2% of the sample. Sequenced: PBMCs. These TCRs come from a boy aged 5-17 years in good health and CMV-seronegative.

The V gene is TRBV7-9, the J gene TRBJ1-1; 9 bases align to TRBD1. This CDR3 has 15 residues. With 4 bases clipped from V and 5 bases from J, the junction kept 8 bases outside the gene matches. The germline V gene has CDR1 SEHNR and CDR2 FQNEAQ (reference sequence). CDR3 sequence reads: CASSSRGTGMTEAFF. CDR3 coding DNA: TGTGCCAGCAGCTCGAGGGGGACAGGGATGACTGAAGCTTTCTTT.

V usage is TRBV2 and J usage is TRBJ1-1; perhaps TRBD1 as D (5 bases). The CDR3 covers 13 residues. V dropped 10 bases and J dropped 0 bases, with 12 bases sitting between them. CDR1 and CDR2 (germline): SNHLY, FYNNEI. CDR3 sequence reads: CATVTAMNTEAFF. The CDR3 DNA sequence: TGTGCCACCGTGACAGCCATGAACACTGAAGCTTTCTTT.

V gene TRBV18 combines with J gene TRBJ2-3; the D is unclear. Per the germline V gene, CDR1 is KGHSH and CDR2 is LQKENI. The CDR3 runs 13 residues. Trimming left V 0 bases short and J 3 bases short, with 4 bases between. The CDR3, as DNA: TGTGCCAGCTCACCACCCGGGACAGATACGCAGTATTTT. As protein: CASSPPGTDTQYF.

This clone was detected a few times. V usage is TRBV6-5 and J usage is TRBJ2-1; D may be TRBD1 (6 bases). The CDR3 is 14 residues long. CDR1 is MNHEY and CDR2 is SVGAGI in the germline V gene. The V end was cut by 5 bases, the J end by 5 bases, with 13 bases between. The CDR3 sequence is CASSRDNYNNEQFF. CDR3 in DNA: TGTGCCAGCAGTAGGGACAATTATAACAATGAGCAGTTCTTC.

The J gene is TRBJ2-7, the V gene TRBV30; TRBD1 agrees at 10 bases. The V gene's germline CDR1 is GTSNPN and CDR2 SVGIG (reference sequence). The junction had 7 bases not matched to a gene; V was cut back by 2 bases and J by 6 bases. This CDR3 has 14 amino acids. The CDR3 sequence is CAWSHRTGGGEQYF. In DNA, the CDR3 is TGTGCCTGGAGTCACCGGACAGGGGGGGGCGAGCAGTACTTC.

The V and J genes are TRBV6-6 and TRBJ1-5, with TRBD1 as a possible D gene (5 bases). Deletions cut 2 bases from V and 2 bases from J, with 13 bases between. CDR1 is MNHNY, CDR2 SVGAGI, per germline (reference sequence). CDR3 length equals 16 residues. The CDR3 spells CASSYGGGGGNQPQHF. CDR3 bases: TGTGCCAGCAGTTACGGGGGGGGTGGTGGCAATCAGCCCCAGCATTTT.

This rearrangement joins TRBV2 to TRBJ1-1; TRBD1 agrees at 7 bases. Germline CDR1 reads SNHLY; CDR2 reads FYNNEI. The CDR3 is 12 amino acids. V shed 5 bases and J 6 bases; nucleotides not matched to a gene: 3. CDR3 region: CASSTGVAEAFF. In DNA, the CDR3 is TGTGCCAGCAGTACAGGGGTCGCTGAAGCTTTCTTT.